These 3 T cell receptor beta chains were sequenced from one sample in a study of T-cell reconstitution after alpha-beta-depleted transplantation in children. Preparation of the TCRbeta library involved a method that used unique molecular identifiers. TCRdb re-called the PCR reads with MiXCR, one entry per CDR3 protein. The table has about 830,000 distinct CDR3 sequences, roughly 15% seen once. The sample consisted of PBMCs, mostly from graft donor cells, taken 360 days after TCRalphabeta/CD19-depleted stem cell transplant. The receptors come from a male patient younger than 18 who had a stem cell transplant for acute lymphoblastic leukemia, so the T cells may come from the graft donor.

CDR3 protein: CASSLLPGINEKLFF. The CDR3 DNA follows: TGTGCCAGCAGCTTGCTGCCAGGGATTAATGAAAAACTGTTTTTT. The gene calls are TRBV5-8 and TRBJ1-4; perhaps TRBD1 as D (5 bases). Germline values: CDR1 SGHTS, CDR2 YDEGEE. V was cut by 1 base and J by 4 bases, with 11 bases left in between. This CDR3 comprises 15 residues.

Ten or more counts support this clonotype. The rearrangement uses TRBV12-3 or TRBV12-4 and TRBJ2-2; TRBD1 agrees at 11 bases. The V and J ends lost 5 bases and 1 base, in that order; junction bases with no gene match: 3. The CDR3 loop spans 16 amino acids. The DNA of the CDR3 is TGTGCCAGCAGTCAAGGGACAGGGGGGAACACCGGGGAGCTGTTTTTT. This codes for CASSQGTGGNTGELFF.

The chain employs TRBV4-2 and TRBJ1-2; no reliable D call. The CDR3 is 18 amino acids. Germline assignment: CDR1 LGHNA and CDR2 YNFKEQ. The V gene lost 4 bases and the J gene lost 8 bases, with 29 bases spanning the gap. The CDR3 region has the DNA TGTGCCAGCAGCCCAGACCCGCACTCTGACTTGGGATGGAGGGGCTACACCTTC. Its protein is CASSPDPHSDLGWRGYTF.